This record covers a single TCR beta chain. Assay: immunoSEQ multiplex PCR; the TCRdb copy retains only in-frame clones and omits some. The sample has 35,000 to 50,000 clones, about 88% seen once. The source of the sample is a study of T cell changes during pregnancy in multiple sclerosis. Looked up from germline, CDR1 is SGHAT and CDR2 is FQNNGV. V shed 5 bases, J shed 0 bases, and the junction held 4 bases outside the gene matches. The CDR3 sequence is 15 residues long. This chain connects TRBV11-2 to TRBJ2-7; 10 bases line up with TRBD1. This receptor was identified in a female donor with multiple sclerosis, enrolled in a pregnancy study. This sample comprised CD4+ T cells from peripheral blood mononuclear cells, obtained in the second trimester of pregnancy. Here the CDR3 reads CASSVGDRGSYEQYF. In DNA form, the CDR3 reads TGTGCCAGCAGCGTGGGGGACAGGGGCTCCTACGAGCAGTACTTC.